The 9 T cell receptor beta chains in this list originate from one sample, sequenced in a study of cytomegalovirus exposure and HLA in healthy donors. This PCR relied on a set of 60 Vbeta primers and 13 Jbeta primers. Generated by immunoSEQ multiplex PCR, the TCRdb table keeps only in-frame clones and is missing some. The sample has about 92,000 clones; around 85% are singletons. The specimen sequenced was PBMCs. These receptors were collected from a girl aged 2 to 10 in good health and CMV-seropositive.

J is TRBJ2-1 and V is TRBV10-2; weak D call: TRBD2 (6 bases). Germline V lookup: CDR1 WSHSY, CDR2 SAAADI. Trimming removed 7 bases from V and 0 bases from J, with 16 bases in between. The CDR3 is made up of 16 amino acids. The DNA of the CDR3 is TGCGCCAGCATCGGGGATAGCGGTAGCTCCTACAATGAGCAGTTCTTC. Protein sequence: CASIGDSGSSYNEQFF.

Points on this clone: The sample contains more than one DNA sequence encoding this CDR3. The rearrangement joins TRBV28 to TRBJ1-1; unclear D gene. This CDR3 has 11 residues. Germline lookup yields CDR1 MDHEN and CDR2 SYDVKM. V lost 2 bases and J 5 bases, leaving 3 bases between the germline ends. CDR3 DNA: TGTGCCAGCAGTTTACTTACTGAAGCTTTCTTT. As protein: CASSLLTEAFF. The variable domain in full, with the rest retrieved from reference TRBV28 and TRBJ1-1, is DVKVTQSSRYLVKRTGEKVFLECVQDMDHENMFWYRQDPGLGLRLIYFSYDVKMKEKGDIPEGYSVSREKKERFSLILESASTNQTSMYLCASSLLTEAFFGQGTRLTVV.

The rearrangement links TRBV6-4 to TRBJ2-1; 9 bases are a match to TRBD2. Germline V gene sequence: CDR1 MRHNA, CDR2 SNTAGT. Germline trimming cut 2 bases from V and 7 bases from J; bases unmatched to any gene: 6. The CDR3 is 15 amino acids. CDR3 protein: CASSDRAGGENEQFF. The CDR3 DNA reads TGTGCCAGCAGTGACCGAGCGGGAGGTGAGAATGAGCAGTTCTTC.

The rearrangement joins TRBV9 to TRBJ2-3; possibly TRBD2 for D (5 bases). Trimming removed 4 bases at V and 2 bases at J, with 20 bases between. The length of the CDR3 is 17 residues. Germline-derived CDR1 and CDR2 are SGDLS and YYNGEE. The CDR3 DNA sequence: TGTGCCAGCAGCCCATCACAAGGACTCGAATACACAGATACGCAGTATTTT. Translated, it gives CASSPSQGLEYTDTQYF.

This chain connects TRBV30 to TRBJ2-1; the match to TRBD2 covers 8 bases. This CDR3 region has 14 residues. Germline V gives CDR1 GTSNPN, CDR2 SVGIG (reference sequence). V dropped 5 bases and J dropped 9; count of bases not matched to a gene: 12. CDR3 sequence (DNA): TGTGCCTGGCTACCGGGACTAGGACTGCGTGAGCAGTTCTTC. Translating it yields CAWLPGLGLREQFF.

The chain has TRBV28 and TRBJ1-2, with TRBD1 matching 7 bases. Germline V gene data show CDR1 as MDHEN and CDR2 as SYDVKM. This CDR3 is built from 13 residues. V shed 7 bases and J 6 bases; nucleotides not matched to a gene: 8. In DNA form, the CDR3 reads TGTGCCAGCACCTTCAGGGGGATGGATGGCTACACCTTC. This codes for CASTFRGMDGYTF.

In DNA form, the CDR3 reads TGTGCCAGCAGTGTAGGAGGGGCGGAGACCCAGTACTTC. Protein product: CASSVGGAETQYF. The chain is built from TRBV25-1 and TRBJ2-5; a possible D gene is TRBD2 (6 bases). The CDR3 is 13 residues long. Germline CDR1 and CDR2: MGHDK and SYGVNS. Between the trimmed V and J ends, which lost 4 bases and 5 bases, there was a span of 11 bases.

CDR3 sequence: CASSESGGPQHF. The DNA for the CDR3 is TGTGCCAGCAGTGAATCGGGGGGGCCCCAGCATTTT. The rearrangement links TRBV6-1 to TRBJ1-5, with D perhaps matching TRBD1 (5 bases). Looked up from germline, CDR1 is MNHNS and CDR2 is SASEGT. The CDR3 covers 12 residues. The V end was cut by 2 bases, the J end by 9 bases, with 8 bases between.

The V and J genes are TRBV28 and TRBJ2-2; tentatively, D is TRBD1 (6 bases). Per germline, CDR1 MDHEN and CDR2 SYDVKM. Trimming stripped 6 bases from V and 1 base from J, with 12 bases between. The CDR3 extends over 15 amino acids. CDR3 region: CASRQQQGNTGELFF. The CDR3 DNA is TGTGCCAGCAGACAACAACAGGGGAACACCGGGGAGCTGTTTTTT.